The rows below give T cell receptor beta chains drawn from one sample of a study of identical twins. TCRdb passed the 5' RACE reads through MiXCR, listing each CDR3 protein once. This sample has 1.5 million to 2 million distinct CDR3 sequences, with around a third found just once. Input material: cord blood. The receptors here all came from a newborn girl in good health. Each CDR3 is given with its conserved first and last residue. The D gene is left open where the match is weak. Clone size, where shown, is once, few, many, or a class for clones that have expanded.

v_call: TRBV28
j_call: TRBJ2-3
clone_size: few
cdr3_length: 15
d_call: TRBD1
cdr3_nt: TGTGCCAGCAGTCGGGACAGGGACATCACAGATACGCAGTATTTT
cdr3_aa: CASSRDRDITDTQYF

v_call: TRBV20-1
j_call: TRBJ2-5
clone_size: NA
cdr3_length: 13
d_call: NA
cdr3_nt: TGCAGTGCTAGCTATCACGGCCCCAATGAGCAGTACTTC
cdr3_aa: CSASYHGPNEQYF

v_call: TRBV6-6
j_call: TRBJ1-3
clone_size: NA
cdr3_length: 15
d_call: NA
cdr3_nt: TGTGCCAGCAGTTACTCGAAAACAGCCGGAAACACCATATATTTT
cdr3_aa: CASSYSKTAGNTIYF

v_call: TRBV4-2
j_call: TRBJ2-7
clone_size: few
cdr3_length: 16
d_call: TRBD2
cdr3_nt: TGTGCCAGCAGCCAAGTTCCGCGGGGGGACTCCTACGAGCAGTACTTC
cdr3_aa: CASSQVPRGDSYEQYF

v_call: TRBV18
j_call: TRBJ1-5
clone_size: few
cdr3_length: 14
d_call: NA
cdr3_nt: TGTGCCAGCTCCCCAGCAATCAGCAATCAGCCCCAGCATTTT
cdr3_aa: CASSPAISNQPQHF

v_call: TRBV28
j_call: TRBJ1-5
clone_size: few
cdr3_length: 14
d_call: NA
cdr3_nt: TGTGCCAGCAGTTTAGAGGCAGGGAGCCAGCCCCAGCATTTT
cdr3_aa: CASSLEAGSQPQHF

v_call: TRBV3-1
j_call: TRBJ2-5
clone_size: NA
cdr3_length: 15
d_call: NA
cdr3_nt: TGTGCCAGCAGCCAACGGCCCCTGGGTGGGGAGACCCAGTACTTC
cdr3_aa: CASSQRPLGGETQYF

v_call: TRBV7-9
j_call: TRBJ2-1
clone_size: NA
cdr3_length: 15
d_call: TRBD1
cdr3_nt: TGTGCCAGCAGCCCGCGAGGGACAGCTAACAATGAGCAGTTCTTC
cdr3_aa: CASSPRGTANNEQFF

v_call: TRBV2
j_call: TRBJ2-3
clone_size: NA
cdr3_length: 12
d_call: TRBD1
cdr3_nt: TGTGCCAGCAACGACAGGGGAGATACGCAGTATTTT
cdr3_aa: CASNDRGDTQYF

v_call: TRBV20-1
j_call: TRBJ2-6
clone_size: NA
cdr3_length: 14
d_call: NA
cdr3_nt: TGCAGTGCTACTACCCCTTCTTGGGCCAGCGTCCTGACTTTC
cdr3_aa: CSATTPSWASVLTF

v_call: TRBV7-2
j_call: TRBJ1-2
clone_size: NA
cdr3_length: 13
d_call: NA
cdr3_nt: TGTGCCAGCAGCCAACACTCCGGGACAGGCTACACCTTC
cdr3_aa: CASSQHSGTGYTF

v_call: TRBV5-1
j_call: TRBJ2-7
clone_size: NA
cdr3_length: 14
d_call: NA
cdr3_nt: TGCGCCAGCAGCACGGGACCCAGCTCCTACGAGCAGTACTTC
cdr3_aa: CASSTGPSSYEQYF

v_call: TRBV2
j_call: TRBJ1-2
clone_size: NA
cdr3_length: 13
d_call: TRBD1
cdr3_nt: TGTGCCAGCATTCCGACAGGGCCCTATGGCTACACCTTC
cdr3_aa: CASIPTGPYGYTF

v_call: TRBV28
j_call: TRBJ2-1
clone_size: NA
cdr3_length: 17
d_call: TRBD2
cdr3_nt: TGTGCCAGCAGTTTACCCGCGGTACGGGAGGGCCGGAATGAGCAGTTCTTC
cdr3_aa: CASSLPAVREGRNEQFF

v_call: TRBV25-1
j_call: TRBJ2-5
clone_size: few
cdr3_length: 16
d_call: TRBD2
cdr3_nt: TGTGCCAGCAGTGAACCCCGGGCTAGCGGGAGAGAGACCCAGTACTTC
cdr3_aa: CASSEPRASGRETQYF

v_call: TRBV4-1
j_call: TRBJ2-1
clone_size: NA
cdr3_length: 18
d_call: TRBD1
cdr3_nt: TGCGCCAGCAGCCAAGTCAGCGCTGCGACAGGGGGCTACAATGAGCAGTTCTTC
cdr3_aa: CASSQVSAATGGYNEQFF

v_call: TRBV7-9
j_call: TRBJ1-2
clone_size: once
cdr3_length: 16
d_call: TRBD1
cdr3_nt: TGTGCCAGCAGCCTTAGGACAGGGCAAGACCTCTATGGCTACACCTTC
cdr3_aa: CASSLRTGQDLYGYTF

v_call: TRBV20-1
j_call: TRBJ2-3
clone_size: NA
cdr3_length: 14
d_call: NA
cdr3_nt: TGCAGTGCTAGAGGTCCGAGGGAAACAGATACGCAGTATTTT
cdr3_aa: CSARGPRETDTQYF

v_call: TRBV6-2/TRBV6-3
j_call: TRBJ2-3
clone_size: few
cdr3_length: 13
d_call: NA
cdr3_nt: TGTGCCAGCAGCAAGCGGATGGGGGATACGCAGTATTTT
cdr3_aa: CASSKRMGDTQYF

v_call: TRBV20-1
j_call: TRBJ2-5
clone_size: NA
cdr3_length: 13
d_call: NA
cdr3_nt: TGCAGTGCTAGAGATCCGGGAGCAGAGACCCAGTACTTC
cdr3_aa: CSARDPGAETQYF

v_call: TRBV2
j_call: TRBJ2-7
clone_size: NA
cdr3_length: 12
d_call: NA
cdr3_nt: TGTGCCAGCAGGGGTTCCGTCTACGAGCAGTACTTC
cdr3_aa: CASRGSVYEQYF

v_call: TRBV2
j_call: TRBJ2-1
clone_size: many
cdr3_length: 13
d_call: NA
cdr3_nt: TGTGCCAGCAACAGGGAGGGGTTCTATGAGCAGTTCTTC
cdr3_aa: CASNREGFYEQFF

v_call: TRBV2
j_call: TRBJ2-5
clone_size: few
cdr3_length: 15
d_call: NA
cdr3_nt: TGTGCCAGCAGTGTGGGTGGGAGTAGAATCGATGAGCAGTACTTC
cdr3_aa: CASSVGGSRIDEQYF

v_call: TRBV9
j_call: TRBJ2-3
clone_size: NA
cdr3_length: 16
d_call: TRBD1
cdr3_nt: TGTGCCAGCAGCGTACCCCGGACAGGGGGCACAGATACGCAGTATTTT
cdr3_aa: CASSVPRTGGTDTQYF

v_call: TRBV19
j_call: TRBJ1-5
clone_size: once
cdr3_length: 15
d_call: NA
cdr3_nt: TGTGCCAGTAGTATAATTTGGGGGTCCAATCAGCCCCAGCATTTT
cdr3_aa: CASSIIWGSNQPQHF

v_call: TRBV7-9
j_call: TRBJ2-3
clone_size: NA
cdr3_length: 15
d_call: TRBD2
cdr3_nt: TGTGCCAGCAGCCGACTAGCGGACCCCACAGATACGCAGTATTTT
cdr3_aa: CASSRLADPTDTQYF

v_call: TRBV11-3
j_call: TRBJ2-1
clone_size: few
cdr3_length: 16
d_call: TRBD2
cdr3_nt: TGTGCCAGCAGCTTAGAAGTCCTAGCGGGGATAAATGAGCAGTTCTTC
cdr3_aa: CASSLEVLAGINEQFF

v_call: TRBV7-2
j_call: TRBJ1-1
clone_size: NA
cdr3_length: 15
d_call: NA
cdr3_nt: TGTGCCAGCAGCTTTTCGAATCGGGGGAACACTGAAGCTTTCTTT
cdr3_aa: CASSFSNRGNTEAFF

v_call: TRBV12-3/TRBV12-4
j_call: TRBJ1-5
clone_size: NA
cdr3_length: 15
d_call: TRBD1
cdr3_nt: TGTGCCAGCAGTTTACGGCGACAGGGAGTGCAACCCCAGCATTTT
cdr3_aa: CASSLRRQGVQPQHF

v_call: TRBV7-2
j_call: TRBJ2-1
clone_size: NA
cdr3_length: 13
d_call: NA
cdr3_nt: TGTGCCAGCAGCTTAATAGGCGCTAAGGAGCAGTTCTTC
cdr3_aa: CASSLIGAKEQFF

v_call: TRBV5-6
j_call: TRBJ2-1
clone_size: NA
cdr3_length: 11
d_call: NA
cdr3_nt: TGTGCCAGCACCATAGGAATTGAGCAGTTCTTC
cdr3_aa: CASTIGIEQFF

v_call: TRBV29-1
j_call: TRBJ1-2
clone_size: few
cdr3_length: 14
d_call: NA
cdr3_nt: TGCAGCGTTGCCCGCCAGGGGTCTAACTATGGCTACACCTTC
cdr3_aa: CSVARQGSNYGYTF

v_call: TRBV24-1
j_call: TRBJ2-3
clone_size: few
cdr3_length: 16
d_call: NA
cdr3_nt: TGTGCCACCAGTGATTTGCGGCGGGGCGGTTGGGATACGCAGTATTTT
cdr3_aa: CATSDLRRGGWDTQYF

v_call: TRBV7-2
j_call: TRBJ1-2
clone_size: NA
cdr3_length: 16
d_call: NA
cdr3_nt: TGTGCCAGCAGCACGTTTAAGTTTCGAGAAGACTATGGCTACACCTTC
cdr3_aa: CASSTFKFREDYGYTF

v_call: TRBV6-5
j_call: TRBJ2-5
clone_size: NA
cdr3_length: 17
d_call: TRBD2
cdr3_nt: TGTGCCAGCAGTTACTCGAAACTAGCGGAGTTCCAAGAGACCCAGTACTTC
cdr3_aa: CASSYSKLAEFQETQYF

v_call: TRBV3-1
j_call: TRBJ2-3
clone_size: few
cdr3_length: 15
d_call: NA
cdr3_nt: TGTGCCAGCAGCCTCTCGACCCGCCGGGGAGATACGCAGTATTTT
cdr3_aa: CASSLSTRRGDTQYF

v_call: TRBV2
j_call: TRBJ1-5
clone_size: NA
cdr3_length: 14
d_call: NA
cdr3_nt: TGTGCCAGCAAAGGGGGGGCCCCTAATCAGCCCCAGCATTTT
cdr3_aa: CASKGGAPNQPQHF

v_call: TRBV6-1
j_call: TRBJ2-7
clone_size: NA
cdr3_length: 14
d_call: NA
cdr3_nt: TGTGCCAGCAGTGAGACGGGGGGCGGATACGAGCAGTACTTC
cdr3_aa: CASSETGGGYEQYF

v_call: TRBV28
j_call: TRBJ2-1
clone_size: few
cdr3_length: 12
d_call: NA
cdr3_nt: TGTGCCAGCAGTTTATGGGACTCCAAACTGTTCTTC
cdr3_aa: CASSLWDSKLFF

v_call: TRBV7-9
j_call: TRBJ2-2
clone_size: few
cdr3_length: 16
d_call: TRBD1
cdr3_nt: TGTGCCAGCAGCTTATTAGGACAGGGGAACACCGGGGAGCTGTTTTTT
cdr3_aa: CASSLLGQGNTGELFF

v_call: TRBV20-1
j_call: TRBJ2-3
clone_size: few
cdr3_length: 15
d_call: TRBD2
cdr3_nt: TGCAGTGCTAGCCTGCTAGCGGGGTCCACAGATACGCAGTATTTT
cdr3_aa: CSASLLAGSTDTQYF

v_call: TRBV2
j_call: TRBJ1-5
clone_size: NA
cdr3_length: 16
d_call: NA
cdr3_nt: TGTGCCAGCAGAGCCTCTGGGAGAGAACTCAATCAGCCCCAGCATTTT
cdr3_aa: CASRASGRELNQPQHF

v_call: TRBV2
j_call: TRBJ2-3
clone_size: few
cdr3_length: 14
d_call: NA
cdr3_nt: TGTGCCAGCAGGGGACGGGGAAGCACAGATACGCAGTATTTT
cdr3_aa: CASRGRGSTDTQYF

v_call: TRBV10-3
j_call: TRBJ1-2
clone_size: many
cdr3_length: 14
d_call: NA
cdr3_nt: TGTGCCATCAGGGGGACGGGACTCCACTATGGCTACACCTTC
cdr3_aa: CAIRGTGLHYGYTF